Below, 19 T cell receptor beta chains from the same sample are listed, as sequenced in a study of neurological immune-mediated disorders. TCRdb processed the 5' RACE reads anew with MiXCR; each CDR3 protein has one entry. Of some 66,000 distinct CDR3 sequences listed, 4.5% are singletons. Source material: PBMCs. These receptors were collected from a man under 40 with multiple sclerosis.

This clonotype has a count of ten or more. The chain has TRBV20-1 and TRBJ1-2, with D perhaps matching TRBD1 (5 bases). CDR3 length equals 12 residues. Germline CDR1 is DFQATT and CDR2 is SNEGSKA (reference sequence). The CDR3 nucleotides read TGCAGCCTCCTTAGGGGTAACTATGGCTACACCTTC. As protein: CSLLRGNYGYTF.

CDR3 DNA sequence: TGTGCCAGCAGCTTGTCCAGTACAGGAGGCTATGGCTACACCTTC. Residues: CASSLSSTGGYGYTF. V usage is TRBV5-6 and J usage is TRBJ1-2; the D gene is possibly TRBD1 (5 bases). Trimming stripped 1 base from V and 4 bases from J, with 14 bases between. Germline CDR1 is SGHDT and CDR2 is YYEEEE. The CDR3 has 15 residues. Drawing the rest from reference TRBV5-6 and TRBJ1-2, the complete variable domain is DAGVTQSPTHLIKTRGQQVTLRCSPKSGHDTVSWYQQALGQGPQFIFQYYEEEERQRGNFPDRFSGHQFPNYSSELNVNALLLGDSALYLCASSLSSTGGYGYTFGSGTRLTVV.

This clonotype occurred many times. The junction departs from germline at one end; a sequencing error may be responsible. J is TRBJ1-6 and V is TRBV6-5; 8 bases are shared with TRBD1. The germline V gene has CDR1 MNHEY and CDR2 SVGAGI. The CDR3 is 15 amino acids. CDR3 amino acids: CASSYSTGDNSPLNF. The DNA for the CDR3 is TGTGCCAGCAGTTACTCGACAGGGGACAATTCACCCCTCAACTTT.

This clonotype was detected ten times or more. In nucleotides, the CDR3 is TGCGCCAGCAGCCAAGGAGAGCGGGGGACAGATACGCAGTATTTT. Its protein product is CASSQGERGTDTQYF. The chain is built from TRBV4-1 and TRBJ2-3, with 8 bases that match TRBD2. The CDR3 consists of 15 residues. CDR1 and CDR2 (germline): MGHRA, YSYEKL. The V gene end was trimmed by 1 base and the J gene end by 3 bases; junction bases not matched to a gene: 3.

This clonotype was detected ten times or more. The chain couples TRBV5-1 to TRBJ1-1, with D hard to call. The CDR3 is 14 residues long. V lost 6 bases and J 2 bases, leaving 14 bases between the germline ends. Germline V CDR1 and CDR2: SGHRS, YFSETQ. CDR3 coding DNA: TGCGCCAGCAATTGGGCCGGTGCCAACACTGAAGCTTTCTTT. Translation: CASNWAGANTEAFF.

This clonotype was detected ten times or more. The rearrangement uses TRBV7-2 and TRBJ1-1, with D tentatively TRBD1 (5 bases). V was shortened by 2 bases and J by 1 base, with 8 bases between the two germline ends. Germline lookup yields CDR1 SGHTA and CDR2 FQGNSA. CDR3 size: 14 residues. The CDR3, as DNA: TGTGCCAGCAGCTTAATGGGGCAGAACACTGAAGCTTTCTTT. Translating gives CASSLMGQNTEAFF.

This clonotype was recorded at least ten times. The V gene is TRBV7-9, the J gene TRBJ2-7; 11 bases are a match to TRBD1. This CDR3 has 14 residues. The junction had 4 bases not matched to a gene; V was cut back by 5 bases and J by 4 bases. The germline CDR1 and CDR2 sequences are SEHNR and FQNEAQ (reference sequence). The CDR3 here is CASSPGQGAYEQYV. The CDR3 DNA sequence: TGTGCCAGCAGCCCCGGACAGGGGGCTTACGAGCAGTACGTC.

This chain uses TRBV6-6 with TRBJ1-5, with D tentatively TRBD1 (5 bases). Germline V gives CDR1 MNHNY, CDR2 SVGAGI (reference sequence). This CDR3 has 16 amino acids. Trimming took off 6 bases at V and 0 bases at J, with 15 bases between the two ends. CDR3 bases: TGTGCCAGCAGCGGACAAATGTGGAATAGCAATCAGCCCCAGCATTTT. Amino acids: CASSGQMWNSNQPQHF.

This clonotype was detected many times. This rearrangement joins TRBV6-6 to TRBJ1-5, with D unclear. The CDR3 totals 13 residues. Trimming cost V 4 bases and J 1 base, with 5 bases left between them. Germline V gives CDR1 MNHNY, CDR2 SVGAGI (reference sequence). The chain's CDR3 is CASSSPSNQPQHF. DNA of the CDR3: TGTGCCAGCAGTTCGCCGAGCAATCAGCCCCAGCATTTT.

The rearrangement joins TRBV5-1 to TRBJ1-2; 8 bases match TRBD1. CDR1 is SGHRS, CDR2 YFSETQ, per germline. With V trimmed by 3 bases and J by 6 bases, 1 base remained unmatched. The CDR3 runs 12 residues. The CDR3 coding sequence is TGCGCCAGCAGCTGGACAGGGAATGGCTACACCTTC. Its protein product is CASSWTGNGYTF.

This clonotype was seen at least ten times. The chain joins TRBV11-2 to TRBJ2-5; 7 nucleotides line up with TRBD2. There are 17 residues in the CDR3. The ends lost 1 base at V and 1 base at J; junction bases unmatched: 9. Per germline, CDR1 SGHAT and CDR2 FQNNGV. In nucleotides, the CDR3 is TGTGCCAGCAGCTTAGTCGGAGGGAGGGAACTCCAAGAGACCCAGTACTTC. Amino acid sequence: CASSLVGGRELQETQYF. Supplemented by reference TRBV11-2 and TRBJ2-5, the full variable domain reads EAGVAQSPRYKIIEKRQSVAFWCNPISGHATLYWYQQILGQGPKLLIQFQNNGVVDDSQLPKDRFSAERLKGVDSTLKIQPAKLEDSAVYLCASSLVGGRELQETQYFGPGTRLLVL.

This clonotype was counted only a few times. The chain couples TRBV9 to TRBJ2-1; 9 nucleotides align to TRBD1. Germline lookup yields CDR1 SGDLS and CDR2 YYNGEE. The J segment lost 6 bases and the V segment lost 0 bases, leaving 4 bases of the junction unmatched. This CDR3 spans 15 amino acids. The CDR3 bases are TGTGCCAGCAGCGTAGAAGGGACAGGGTTCAATGAGCAGTTCTTC. Amino acids: CASSVEGTGFNEQFF.

This chain uses TRBV20-1 with TRBJ2-1; 8 nucleotides line up with TRBD2. V shed 6 bases and J 0 bases; nucleotides not matched to a gene: 10. The CDR3 has 16 amino acids. Germline loops: CDR1 DFQATT, CDR2 SNEGSKA (reference sequence). Here the CDR3 DNA reads TGCAGTGCAAGAAGCGGGGGAACTGGCTCCTACAATGAGCAGTTCTTC. Protein sequence: CSARSGGTGSYNEQFF.

The CDR3 nucleotides are TGTGCAAGTCGCACCGGGACAGACCGGAGCTCCTATAATTCACCCCTCAACTTT. Translation gives CASRTGTDRSSYNSPLNF. The genes are TRBV12-2 and TRBJ1-6; the table's D call, TRBD1, has no DNA check behind it. TRBV12-2 is termed a pseudogene. The CDR3 runs 18 residues.

The J gene is TRBJ2-2, the V gene TRBV6-5; D is possibly TRBD1 or TRBD2 (5 bases each). Germline values: CDR1 MNHEY, CDR2 SVGAGI. Trimming shortened V by 0 bases and J by 6 bases, and 17 bases separated the two germline ends. There are 17 residues in the CDR3. The CDR3 is CASSYSGPRAMAGELFF. CDR3 nucleotides: TGTGCCAGCAGTTACTCGGGACCGCGGGCCATGGCCGGGGAGCTGTTTTTT.

In this sample, this clonotype turned up many times. V gene TRBV12-3 or TRBV12-4 combines with J gene TRBJ1-1; D call uncertain. The length of the CDR3 is 15 residues. V was clipped by 5 bases and J by 7 bases, with 20 bases between them. Here the CDR3 DNA reads TGTGCCAGCAGTCACCGTCGGGGAGCGCTTGGTGAAGCTTTCTTT. Translating it yields CASSHRRGALGEAFF.

This clonotype was detected many times. The chain is built from TRBV3-1 and TRBJ1-1; 7 bases match TRBD1. In germline, CDR1 is LGHDT, CDR2 YNNKEL (reference sequence). V gave up 0 bases and J gave up 3 bases; unmatched junction bases: 7. The CDR3 has 16 residues. CDR3: CASSQDQRGRDTEAFF. DNA of the CDR3: TGTGCCAGCAGCCAAGATCAAAGGGGGCGCGACACTGAAGCTTTCTTT.

This clonotype showed up just a few times. The V call is TRBV5-1, the J call TRBJ2-2, with D perhaps matching TRBD1 or TRBD2 (5 bases each). Germline lookup yields CDR1 SGHRS and CDR2 YFSETQ. Trimming took 4 bases from V and 5 from J, leaving 15 bases between them. The CDR3 consists of 15 residues. CDR3 coding DNA: TGCGCCAGCAGCCCGTTGGGGGTCGGGACCGGGGAGCTGTTTTTT. Amino acids: CASSPLGVGTGELFF.

This clonotype was picked up many times. V is TRBV5-1 and J is TRBJ1-1; 7 bases are shared with TRBD1. The CDR3 extends over 18 amino acids. The V segment lost 0 bases and the J segment 3 bases; nucleotides outside the gene matches: 14. Looked up from germline, CDR1 is SGHRS and CDR2 is YFSETQ. Here the CDR3 reads CASSLAIGLTGRHTEAFF. The CDR3 DNA reads as TGCGCCAGCAGCTTGGCCATCGGTTTGACAGGGAGGCACACTGAAGCTTTCTTT.